What follows describes a single T cell receptor (beta chain). As yet, its antigen is unknown. Profiled with immunoSEQ multiplex PCR; TCRdb holds only in-frame clones, not every one. The sample has tens of thousands of clones, 81% seen once. V was clipped by 1 base and J by 3 bases, with 14 bases between them. The CDR3 covers 16 residues. Germline assignment: CDR1 MNHEY and CDR2 SMNVEV (reference sequence). The data are from a study of OX40 agonist ivuxolimab in advanced cancers. Study observations and caveats: Both CD4+ and CD8+ T cell populations in blood had undergone clonal expansion by week 6 at 0.1 to 3.0 mg/kg.

The V call is TRBV27, the J call TRBJ2-3, with D hard to call. This TCR was recovered from an adult with an advanced solid tumor such as melanoma, head and neck, liver or kidney cancer. This specimen consisted of CD4+ or CD8+ T cells sorted from blood, obtained in a trial of the OX40 agonist ivuxolimab. The CDR3 is CASSLFTTSTTDTQYF. CDR3 nucleotides: TGTGCCAGCAGTTTATTTACGACTTCCACGACAGATACGCAGTATTTT.